The present TCR beta chain was sequenced within a study of spatial heterogeneity in lung cancer. Overall study: Beta-chain sequences consistently outnumbered alpha-chain sequences in detection.

The time point denotes: sample taken at primary tumor resection. Whole RNA, isolated from tumor, nontumor lung or frozen PBMC, was sequenced without prior sorting. The donor group consisted of over 55 patients who had untreated, early-stage non-small cell lung cancer. The V gene lost 5 bases and the J gene lost 0 bases, with 4 bases spanning the gap. CDR1 is GTSNPN, CDR2 SVGIG, per germline (reference sequence). This CDR3 is 11 amino acids long. Unique molecular identifiers tagged every individual TCR cDNA molecule. MiXCR, applied by TCRdb to the 5' RACE reads, yields one record per CDR3 protein. The table records about 38,000 distinct CDR3 sequences, 6.5% to 9% of them present only once.

The TCR originated in a male donor with early-stage non-small cell lung cancer. The chain links TRBV30 to TRBJ2-5, with D hard to call. This specimen consisted of PBMCs, obtained at surgery. CDR3 DNA sequence: TGTGCCTGGGGGAACCAAGAGACCCAGTACTTC. Translating it yields CAWGNQETQYF.